The rows below give T cell receptor beta chains drawn from one sample of a study of CD8 T cells in ankylosing spondylitis. A single record per CDR3 protein comes from TCRdb applying MiXCR to the 5' RACE reads. The table has tens of thousands of distinct CDR3 sequences, approximately 30% seen once. The sequencing input was blood, either unsorted or a sorted T cell fraction (not recorded which). These receptors came from a male donor with ankylosing spondylitis or in good health (not recorded which). CDR3s include the opening cysteine and the closing phenylalanine or tryptophan. The D gene is left open where the match is weak. A clone size is listed for some rows: how often the clone was seen (once, few, many), or a class if it is expanded.

V gene	J gene	D gene	clone size	CDR3 DNA	CDR3 protein
TRBV5-1	TRBJ1-1	TRBD1	few	TGCGCCAGCAGCTTGGGGACAGGAAAAGGCACTGAAGCTTTCTTT	CASSLGTGKGTEAFF
TRBV12-3/TRBV12-4	TRBJ2-2	-	once	TGTGCCAGCAGTTTAAATCGGCCCGGGGAGCTGTTTTTT	CASSLNRPGELFF
TRBV7-2	TRBJ2-1	TRBD2	few	TGTGCCAGCAGCTTAGCCGCTTTTAGCGGGGTATTAGACAATGAGCAGTTCTTC	CASSLAAFSGVLDNEQFF
TRBV20-1	TRBJ1-3	-	few	TGCAGTGCTACTACAGGGACTGGAAACACCATATATTTT	CSATTGTGNTIYF
TRBV20-1	TRBJ2-3	-	many	TGCAGTAAGGGGAGTGGAGATACGCAGTATTTT	CSKGSGDTQYF
TRBV15	TRBJ2-5	-	-	TGTGCCACCAGCATCAGACTCCAACTGGGGGAGACCCAGTACTTC	CATSIRLQLGETQYF
TRBV29-1	TRBJ2-1	TRBD2	-	TGCAGCGTTGGAGCGGGAGTTCTCTACAATGAGCAGTTCTTC	CSVGAGVLYNEQFF
TRBV5-1	TRBJ2-1	-	few	TGCGCCAGCAGCTTGCGGGGGTTAGGCTACAATGAGCAGTTCTTC	CASSLRGLGYNEQFF
TRBV4-1	TRBJ2-1	TRBD2	few	TGCGCCAGCAGCCAAGAGAGGGGCGGGAGCCATATCAATGAGCAGTTCTTC	CASSQERGGSHINEQFF
TRBV29-1	TRBJ1-1	-	-	TGCAGCGCAGGAGCTATGAACACTGAAGCTTTCTTT	CSAGAMNTEAFF
TRBV18	TRBJ2-2	-	-	TGTGCCAGCTCACTATCCGGACGGGACACCGGGGAGCTGTTTTTT	CASSLSGRDTGELFF
TRBV5-1	TRBJ2-2	TRBD2	few	TGCGCCAGCAGCTTGTCGGGACTAAAATTCGGGGAGCTGTTTTTT	CASSLSGLKFGELFF
TRBV7-2	TRBJ1-2	-	-	TGTGCCAGCAGCTTATGGGAAATGGATGGCTACACCTTC	CASSLWEMDGYTF
TRBV12-3/TRBV12-4	TRBJ1-4	-	-	TGTGCCAGCAGCCCCAGAGGGCGTGAAAAACTGTTTTTT	CASSPRGREKLFF
TRBV7-8	TRBJ1-1	-	-	TGTGCCAGCAGCCCCCGGGGTGGGCGCCGTCCTGCTGAAGCTTTCTTT	CASSPRGGRRPAEAFF
TRBV5-8	TRBJ2-3	TRBD1	-	TGTGCCAGCAGCATACGCCGTGGACAGGGAACAGATACGCAGTATTTT	CASSIRRGQGTDTQYF
TRBV7-2	TRBJ2-7	TRBD1	-	TGTGCCAGCAGCTTAGCGCTTACAGGGGGCGCCTCCCCGTACGAGCAGTACTTC	CASSLALTGGASPYEQYF
TRBV2	TRBJ2-1	TRBD2	-	TGTGCCAGCAGCGCCCTAGCGGGAGTTTACAATGAGCAGTTCTTC	CASSALAGVYNEQFF
TRBV20-1	TRBJ2-5	-	few	TGCAGTGCTAGCCCACCGGGGCCGACGGGGGAGACCCAGTACTTC	CSASPPGPTGETQYF
TRBV29-1	TRBJ2-5	TRBD1	-	TGCAGCGTGCCCGACAGGGGGGTTCTACAGACCCAGTACTTC	CSVPDRGVLQTQYF
TRBV28	TRBJ1-5	TRBD1	-	TGTGCCAGCAGTGGGGCGGGGACAGGGGAGCAGCCCCAGCATTTT	CASSGAGTGEQPQHF
TRBV7-2	TRBJ1-1	-	-	TGTGCCAGCAGCTCCCGACAGGCGGAGGCTTTCTTT	CASSSRQAEAFF
TRBV20-1	TRBJ2-1	-	-	TGCGCGCTTGCTAGTGCGTACAATGAGCAGTTCTTC	CALASAYNEQFF
TRBV7-9	TRBJ2-1	-	few	TGTGCCAGCAGCCAAGAGTCCGACAATGAGCAGTTCTTC	CASSQESDNEQFF
TRBV7-6	TRBJ2-3	-	few	TGTGCCAGCAGCTTAGAGGTCACAGATACGCAGTATTTT	CASSLEVTDTQYF
TRBV12-3/TRBV12-4	TRBJ2-2	-	-	TGTGCCAGCAGCCCTACCAGATCCACCGGGGAGCTGTTTTTT	CASSPTRSTGELFF
TRBV20-1	TRBJ2-5	TRBD2	-	TGCAGTGCAACGCTAGCGGGCCAAGAGACCCAGTACTTC	CSATLAGQETQYF
TRBV29-1	TRBJ2-3	-	-	TGCAGCGTGGGTAAAACAACTAGCACAGATACGCAGTATTTT	CSVGKTTSTDTQYF
TRBV9	TRBJ2-7	-	-	TGTGCCAGCAGCGTGACGGCAGCCCCCTACGAGCAGTACTTC	CASSVTAAPYEQYF
TRBV25-1	TRBJ2-6	-	-	TGTGCCAGCAGATCCAGGGCCGGGGCCAACGTCCTGACTTTC	CASRSRAGANVLTF
TRBV4-1	TRBJ1-2	-	-	TGCGCCAGCAGCCAAGATGGTAGGGGAGGTTATGGCTACACCTTC	CASSQDGRGGYGYTF
TRBV5-1	TRBJ2-2	-	-	TGCGCCAGCAGCCTAGGGGATTTGAGCACCGGGGAGCTGTTTTTT	CASSLGDLSTGELFF
TRBV7-7	TRBJ2-2	TRBD2	-	TGTGCCAGCGGACTAGCGGGGGGGCCCACCGGGGAGCTGTTTTTT	CASGLAGGPTGELFF
TRBV7-2	TRBJ2-3	TRBD2	-	TGTGCCAGCAGCTTCCTAGCGGGCGGGTTCACAGATACGCAGTATTTT	CASSFLAGGFTDTQYF
TRBV5-1	TRBJ2-1	-	-	TGCGCCAGCAGCTTGGGGACGGGAAACTACAATGAGCAGTTCTTC	CASSLGTGNYNEQFF
TRBV4-2	TRBJ2-3	TRBD2	-	TGTGCCAGCAGCCCAAGTACCTTCGCGGGAGAAACAGATACGCAGTATTTT	CASSPSTFAGETDTQYF
TRBV5-1	TRBJ2-7	-	many	TGCGCCAGCAGCCCGGGACTGACTTCCTACGAGCAGTACTTC	CASSPGLTSYEQYF
TRBV6-5	TRBJ2-7	TRBD2	many	TGTGCCAGCAGTTACCAAGGGACTAGCGGGCCCTACGAGCAGTACTTC	CASSYQGTSGPYEQYF